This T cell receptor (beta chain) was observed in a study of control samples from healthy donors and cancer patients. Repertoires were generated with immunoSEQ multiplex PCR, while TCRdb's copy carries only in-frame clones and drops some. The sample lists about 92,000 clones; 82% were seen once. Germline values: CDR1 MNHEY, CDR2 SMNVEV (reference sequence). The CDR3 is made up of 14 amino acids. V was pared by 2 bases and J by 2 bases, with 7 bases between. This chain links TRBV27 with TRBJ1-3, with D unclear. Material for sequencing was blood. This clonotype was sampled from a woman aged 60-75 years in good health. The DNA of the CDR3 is TGTGCCAGCAGTTTAAGGATGACTGGAAACACCATATATTTT. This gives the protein CASSLRMTGNTIYF.